Each of the 25 T cell receptor beta chains below was sequenced from the same sample in a study of blood T cell repertoires in COVID-19. The method was immunoSEQ multiplex PCR; TCRdb's version includes in-frame clones alone and lacks a portion of them. The sample has 200,000 or so clones, around 81% seen once. Source material: peripheral blood. The receptors originated from a woman aged 30 to 39 who had recovered from COVID-19.

This clone occurred once. The V call is TRBV7-2, the J call TRBJ2-5; 7 bases are a match to TRBD1. CDR1 is SGHTA and CDR2 is FQGNSA in the germline V gene. CDR3 length: 15 amino acids. J was trimmed by 5 bases and V by 3 bases; bases with no gene match: 9. In DNA form, the CDR3 reads TGTGCCAGCAGCTTGACGGGACAGCAAGGGGAGACCCAGTACTTC. As protein: CASSLTGQQGETQYF.

This chain uses TRBV11-2 with TRBJ1-2; no definite D call. This CDR3 has 15 amino acids. The germline CDR1 and CDR2 sequences are SGHAT and FQNNGV. Trimming shortened V by 4 bases and J by 2 bases, and 14 bases separated the two germline ends. The DNA for the CDR3 is TGTGCCAGCAGCTCCTTTTACGGCGGGAACTATGGCTACACCTTC. This codes for CASSSFYGGNYGYTF.

This clone was picked up one time. The chain joins TRBV28 to TRBJ1-4, with 8 bases identical to TRBD1. The V gene end was trimmed by 6 bases and the J gene end by 4 bases; junction bases not matched to a gene: 13. Germline loops: CDR1 MDHEN, CDR2 SYDVKM. The CDR3 totals 17 residues. CDR3 residues: CASRGQGVSGLNEKLFF. The CDR3 bases are TGTGCCAGCAGAGGACAGGGAGTTTCGGGACTTAATGAAAAACTGTTTTTT.

The rearrangement joins TRBV28 to TRBJ2-7; possible D gene TRBD2, 6 bases. Germline-derived CDR1 and CDR2 are MDHEN and SYDVKM. Trimming shortened V by 5 bases and J by 2 bases, and 19 bases separated the two germline ends. This CDR3 spans 16 amino acids. DNA for the CDR3: TGTGCCAGCAGTGTTAGCGGACGGCAAACCACCTACGAGCAGTACTTC. Its translation is CASSVSGRQTTYEQYF.

V usage is TRBV11-2 and J usage is TRBJ1-2; the match to TRBD1 covers 8 bases. After removal of 5 bases from V and 7 bases from J, the junction contained 6 bases not matched to a gene. Per germline, CDR1 SGHAT and CDR2 FQNNGV. The CDR3 length is 13 residues. The CDR3 DNA follows: TGTGCCAGCAGCACTGGACAGGGTGCTGGCTACACCTTC. Translating gives CASSTGQGAGYTF.

The chain carries TRBV6-2 or TRBV6-3 and TRBJ1-2; 7 bases map to TRBD1. J lost 6 bases, V lost 0 bases, and 1 base had no gene match. The CDR3 has 13 residues. Germline V gene data show CDR1 as MNHEY and CDR2 as SVGEGT. As DNA, the CDR3 is TGTGCCAGCAGTTACTCGACAGGGAATGGCTACACCTTC. As protein: CASSYSTGNGYTF.

The gene calls are TRBV5-1 and TRBJ1-6; no clear D gene. This CDR3 has 16 amino acids. Trimming removed 0 bases at V and 9 bases at J, with 16 bases between. CDR1 and CDR2 (germline): SGHRS, YFSETQ. CDR3 sequence (DNA): TGCGCCAGCAGCTTGGGACAAGGATTAAAGAGTTCACCCCTCCACTTT. Translation gives CASSLGQGLKSSPLHF. The full variable domain, completed using reference TRBV5-1 and TRBJ1-6, is KAGVTQTPRYLIKTRGQQVTLSCSPISGHRSVSWYQQTPGQGLQFLFEYFSETQRNKGNFPGRFSGRQFSNSRSEMNVSTLELGDSALYLCASSLGQGLKSSPLHFGNGTRLTVT.

The CDR3 loop is CASSVVRDRGPKEGYTF. The CDR3 nucleotides read TGTGCCAGCAGCGTAGTCCGGGACAGGGGGCCCAAGGAAGGCTACACCTTC. The chain recombines TRBV9 with TRBJ1-2, with TRBD1 matching over 12 bases. CDR1 is SGDLS, CDR2 YYNGEE, per germline. CDR3 length equals 17 residues. V was pared by 0 bases and J by 8 bases, with 11 bases of the junction left unmatched.

The chain carries TRBV15 and TRBJ2-2, with TRBD2 matching over 8 bases. The J segment lost 0 bases and the V segment lost 3 bases, leaving 3 bases of the junction unmatched. CDR1 LNHNV and CDR2 YYDKDF come from the germline V gene (reference sequence). This CDR3 spans 16 amino acids. CDR3 sequence reads: CATSRVAGPNTGELFF. CDR3 DNA sequence: TGTGCCACCAGCAGGGTAGCGGGGCCGAACACCGGGGAGCTGTTTTTT. Full variable domain (rest looked up from reference TRBV15 and TRBJ2-2): DAMVIQNPRYQVTQFGKPVTLSCSQTLNHNVMYWYQQKSSQAPKLLFHYYDKDFNNEADTPDNFQSRRPNTSFCFLDIRSPGLGDTAMYLCATSRVAGPNTGELFFGEGSRLTVL.

This clone was observed a handful of times. The genes are TRBV6-4 and TRBJ2-3, with no clear D. The germline V and J ends were trimmed by 6 bases and 1 base, with 8 bases remaining between them. There are 13 residues in the CDR3. Germline CDR1 and CDR2: MRHNA and SNTAGT. In DNA, the CDR3 is TGTGCCAGCAGCCCTTCGGGCACAGATACGCAGTATTTT. Translation: CASSPSGTDTQYF.

The chain couples TRBV6-5 to TRBJ2-7; 10 bases agree with TRBD1. The CDR3 totals 14 residues. V shed 4 bases and J 7 bases; nucleotides not matched to a gene: 7. CDR1 is MNHEY, CDR2 SVGAGI, per germline. CDR3: CASSLDRGRVEQYF. CDR3 bases: TGTGCCAGCAGTTTAGACAGGGGGCGAGTTGAGCAGTACTTC.

This chain links TRBV6-4 with TRBJ2-3; TRBD2 matches at 12 bases. The germline CDR1 and CDR2 sequences are MRHNA and SNTAGT. The V gene end was trimmed by 3 bases and the J gene end by 5 bases; junction bases not matched to a gene: 0. The CDR3 is 14 amino acids. DNA of the CDR3: TGTGCCAGCAGTGAGGGACTAGCGGGAGATACGCAGTATTTT. Encoded protein: CASSEGLAGDTQYF.

The rearrangement uses TRBV3-1 (or the pseudogene TRBV3-2) and TRBJ1-3; D might be TRBD1 (6 bases). Germline CDR1 LGHDT, CDR2 YNNKEL (reference sequence). Deletions cut 0 bases from V and 7 bases from J, with 13 bases between. The CDR3 is made up of 15 amino acids. CDR3 residues: CASSQDSGALNTIYF. CDR3 DNA sequence: TGTGCCAGCAGCCAAGATTCAGGGGCGTTGAACACCATATATTTT.

The chain employs TRBV7-8 and TRBJ2-3; possible D gene TRBD2, 6 bases. The CDR3 contains 15 residues. With 3 bases removed from V and 9 bases from J, the gap between germline ends came to 19 bases. In germline, CDR1 is SGHVS, CDR2 FQNEAQ. The CDR3 loop is CASSFGFSGGNTQYF. DNA of the CDR3: TGTGCCAGCAGCTTCGGGTTTAGCGGCGGGAACACGCAGTATTTT.

The chain uses TRBV9 and TRBJ2-2, with D possibly TRBD2 on 5 matching bases. The CDR3 covers 15 residues. V lost 4 bases, J lost 9 bases, and 19 bases lay in between. The germline V gene has CDR1 SGDLS and CDR2 YYNGEE. The CDR3 region is CASSLGSPVSRELFF. CDR3 DNA: TGTGCCAGCAGCCTAGGGAGCCCCGTTTCCCGGGAGCTGTTTTTT. The full variable domain, rest sourced from reference TRBV9 and TRBJ2-2, is DSGVTQTPKHLITATGQRVTLRCSPRSGDLSVYWYQQSLDQGLQFLIQYYNGEERAKGNILERFSAQQFPDLHSELNLSSLELGDSALYFCASSLGSPVSRELFFGEGSRLTVL.

This rearrangement joins TRBV4-1 to TRBJ2-7; D may be TRBD2 (5 bases). V lost 1 base and J 3 bases, leaving 13 bases between the germline ends. This CDR3 comprises 15 residues. Germline V gene data show CDR1 as MGHRA and CDR2 as YSYEKL. This CDR3 is CASSQVGMEDYEQYF. Written as DNA, the CDR3 is TGCGCCAGCAGCCAAGTGGGTATGGAGGACTACGAGCAGTACTTC.

This chain links TRBV19 with TRBJ2-1; TRBD1 aligns across 9 bases. The CDR3 has 12 residues. Germline values: CDR1 LNHDA, CDR2 SQIVND (reference sequence). V was clipped by 9 bases and J by 6 bases; unmatched bases: 3. The CDR3 loop reads CASVDRGNEQFF. The CDR3 bases are TGTGCCAGCGTGGACAGGGGCAATGAGCAGTTCTTC.

The chain couples TRBV5-6 to TRBJ1-1; D is undetermined. The germline V gene has CDR1 SGHDT and CDR2 YYEEEE. Trimming stripped 4 bases from V and 0 bases from J, with 10 bases between. The CDR3 covers 14 residues. CDR3 sequence: CASSLTPLNTEAFF. In DNA form, the CDR3 reads TGTGCCAGCAGCCTTACACCCCTGAACACTGAAGCTTTCTTT.

This chain uses TRBV6-6 with TRBJ2-7; D unresolved. The germline V gene encodes CDR1 MNHNY and CDR2 SVGAGI (reference sequence). The CDR3 contains 12 residues. Trimming left V 5 bases short and J 2 bases short, with 7 bases between. The CDR3 region is CASSGAAYEQYF. The CDR3 coding sequence is TGTGCCAGCAGTGGCGCGGCCTACGAGCAGTACTTC.

The J gene is TRBJ1-3, the V gene TRBV30; weak D call: TRBD1 (5 bases). The CDR3 spans 12 residues. V lost 7 bases and J lost 6, with 13 bases in between. Germline loops: CDR1 GTSNPN, CDR2 SVGIG (reference sequence). In DNA, the CDR3 is TGTGCCTACCAGACAGTAGCAAACACCATATATTTT. This translates into CAYQTVANTIYF. Filled out from reference TRBV30 and TRBJ1-3, the complete variable domain reads SQTIHQWPATLVQPVGSPLSLECTVEGTSNPNLYWYRQAAGRGLQLLFYSVGIGQISSEVPQNLSASRPQDRQFILSSKKLLLSDSGFYLCAYQTVANTIYFGEGSWLTVV.

V gene TRBV9 combines with J gene TRBJ1-1, with 7 bases identical to TRBD1. The CDR3 loop spans 13 amino acids. The germline V gene has CDR1 SGDLS and CDR2 YYNGEE. V shed 5 bases and J 3 bases; nucleotides not matched to a gene: 4. The CDR3 spells CASSTGADTEAFF. In DNA form, the CDR3 reads TGTGCCAGCAGTACAGGGGCAGACACTGAAGCTTTCTTT.

The rearrangement joins TRBV7-3 to TRBJ2-2; perhaps TRBD1 as D (6 bases). Germline V gene data show CDR1 as SGHTA and CDR2 as FQGTGA. The CDR3 has 15 residues. Trimming took 3 bases from V and 3 from J, leaving 11 bases between them. This CDR3 reads CASSFSGADTGELFF. The CDR3 nucleotides are TGTGCCAGCAGCTTCTCAGGGGCGGACACCGGGGAGCTGTTTTTT.

In DNA form, the CDR3 reads TGCGCCAGCAGCCCAGGGACTAGCGGGAAGGGAGAGACCCAGTACTTC. Its translation: CASSPGTSGKGETQYF. This chain connects TRBV5-1 to TRBJ2-5, with 13 bases that match TRBD2. The ends lost 4 bases at V and 4 bases at J; junction bases unmatched: 7. Germline CDR1 and CDR2: SGHRS and YFSETQ. The length of the CDR3 is 16 residues.

V is TRBV10-3 and J is TRBJ2-5; possible D gene TRBD2, 5 bases. V lost 2 bases and J 0 bases, leaving 10 bases between the germline ends. Germline V lookup: CDR1 ENHRY, CDR2 SYGVKD. The CDR3 length is 15 residues. The CDR3 loop is CAISEPTKYQETQYF. DNA for the CDR3: TGTGCCATCAGTGAGCCGACTAAGTACCAAGAGACCCAGTACTTC.

V is TRBV11-3 and J is TRBJ2-7, with 9 bases that match TRBD2. The CDR3 runs 16 residues. With 2 bases clipped from V and 6 bases from J, the junction kept 11 bases outside the gene matches. CDR1 is SGHNT and CDR2 is YENEEA in the germline V gene. The CDR3 loop reads CASSLRSGLASSEQYF. CDR3 DNA: TGTGCCAGCAGCTTACGGTCGGGACTAGCTAGCTCCGAGCAGTACTTC.